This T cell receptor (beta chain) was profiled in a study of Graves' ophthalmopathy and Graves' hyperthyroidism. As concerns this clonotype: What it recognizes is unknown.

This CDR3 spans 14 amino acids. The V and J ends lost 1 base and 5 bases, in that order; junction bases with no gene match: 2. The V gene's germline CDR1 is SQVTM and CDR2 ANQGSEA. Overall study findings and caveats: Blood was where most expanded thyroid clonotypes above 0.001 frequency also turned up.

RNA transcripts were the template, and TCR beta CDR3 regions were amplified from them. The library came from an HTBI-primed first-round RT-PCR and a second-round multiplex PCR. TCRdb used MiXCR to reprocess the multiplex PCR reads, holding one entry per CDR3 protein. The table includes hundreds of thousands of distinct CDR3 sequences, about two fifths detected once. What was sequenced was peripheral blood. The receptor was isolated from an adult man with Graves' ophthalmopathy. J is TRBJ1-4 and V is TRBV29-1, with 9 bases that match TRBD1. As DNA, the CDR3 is TGCAGCGTTGAAGGTGGGACAGGGAATGAAAAACTGTTTTTT. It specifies CSVEGGTGNEKLFF.